Following are 9 T cell receptor beta chains from one sample sequenced in a study of shared clonotypes between healthy human individuals (dated by TCRdb to 2020 to 2022). Libraries were prepared through the immunoSEQ multiplex PCR assay. In its TCRdb copy, this immuneACCESS table keeps in-frame sequences only and misses some clones. Where compared with another copy, unresolved V genes explain less than half of these, and the others have no known cause. The sample has about 520,000 clones on record, approximately 94% of them singletons. The ten largest clones take up around 0.067% of the sample. Material: naive CD4+ T cells sorted from blood. Sample cell subset or site, as interpreted from the label and publication: CD45RA+ positively selected. These receptors were collected from a woman in her twenties or thirties in good health.

CDR3 loop: CASSPGAGRRHGYTF. CDR3 DNA: TGTGCCAGCAGCCCTGGGGCCGGGCGGCGGCATGGCTACACCTTC. V gene TRBV7-9 combines with J gene TRBJ1-2; the D gene is possibly TRBD1 (5 bases). The CDR3 loop spans 15 amino acids. Germline V gene data show CDR1 as SEHNR and CDR2 as FQNEAQ (reference sequence). The V end lost 5 bases, the J end lost 6 bases, and 19 bases lay between the germline ends.

V and J are TRBV5-4 and TRBJ1-4; the match to TRBD1 covers 10 bases. V was pared by 2 bases and J by 8 bases, with 9 bases of the junction left unmatched. The CDR3 loop spans 16 amino acids. Germline V CDR1 and CDR2: SGHNT, YYREEE (reference sequence). CDR3 residues: CASSFRPTGGSEKLFF. The CDR3 DNA reads TGTGCCAGCAGCTTTAGGCCGACAGGGGGCAGCGAAAAACTGTTTTTT.

The rearrangement joins TRBV2 to TRBJ2-1, with D possibly matching TRBD1 (6 bases). Trimming pared 1 base from V and 2 bases from J, leaving 9 bases between. This CDR3 comprises 15 residues. CDR1 is SNHLY, CDR2 FYNNEI, per germline. CDR3: CASSEGTATYNEQFF. The CDR3 DNA follows: TGTGCCAGCAGTGAAGGGACAGCGACCTACAATGAGCAGTTCTTC.

The J gene is TRBJ2-7, the V gene TRBV19, with 10 bases aligning to TRBD2. This CDR3 spans 17 amino acids. Trimming cost V 4 bases and J 3 bases; bases outside gene matches: 12. Germline CDR1 and CDR2: LNHDA and SQIVND (reference sequence). The CDR3 sequence: CASSKIEASGSVYEQYF. DNA of the CDR3: TGTGCCAGTAGTAAAATCGAGGCTAGCGGGAGTGTCTACGAGCAGTACTTC.

The rearrangement uses TRBV6-5 and TRBJ2-3, with D unclear. Trimming removed 7 bases from V and 2 bases from J, with 10 bases in between. The CDR3 contains 13 residues. Germline CDR1 is MNHEY and CDR2 is SVGAGI. CDR3 DNA sequence: TGTGCCAGCACCAACTCCGACACAGATACGCAGTATTTT. Residues: CASTNSDTDTQYF.

This rearrangement joins TRBV19 to TRBJ1-1; TRBD1 matches 10 bases. With V trimmed by 4 bases and J by 5 bases, 7 bases remained unmatched. The germline V gene has CDR1 LNHDA and CDR2 SQIVND (reference sequence). The CDR3 is 15 residues long. CDR3 sequence (DNA): TGTGCCAGTAGTACCGCCCGGACAGGGGGAACTGAAGCTTTCTTT. It specifies CASSTARTGGTEAFF.

V gene TRBV6-1 combines with J gene TRBJ2-7; tentative D call: TRBD2 (6 bases). Trimming left V 6 bases short and J 4 bases short, with 16 bases between. The CDR3 extends over 14 amino acids. Germline CDR1 and CDR2: MNHNS and SASEGT. The DNA for the CDR3 is TGTGCCAGCAGGGATCAGAGGCTAGCGTACGAGCAGTACTTC. This gives the protein CASRDQRLAYEQYF.

The rearrangement links TRBV28 to TRBJ1-2; 9 positions match TRBD1. Trimming at V came to 5 bases and at J to 13 bases, leaving 14 bases not matched to a gene. This CDR3 has 14 amino acids. Germline V CDR1 and CDR2: MDHEN, SYDVKM. The CDR3, as DNA: TGTGCCAGCAGTACTGGGACAGGGTCTTCCGGGAGCACCTTC. Translating it yields CASSTGTGSSGSTF.

The gene calls are TRBV9 and TRBJ2-7; D remains unclear. The CDR3 consists of 14 residues. Trimming took 3 bases from V and 3 from J, leaving 13 bases between them. The germline gives CDR1 SGDLS, CDR2 YYNGEE. The CDR3 DNA reads TGTGCCAGCAGCGCAGAGGTGGTGAGCTACGAGCAGTACTTC. It specifies CASSAEVVSYEQYF.